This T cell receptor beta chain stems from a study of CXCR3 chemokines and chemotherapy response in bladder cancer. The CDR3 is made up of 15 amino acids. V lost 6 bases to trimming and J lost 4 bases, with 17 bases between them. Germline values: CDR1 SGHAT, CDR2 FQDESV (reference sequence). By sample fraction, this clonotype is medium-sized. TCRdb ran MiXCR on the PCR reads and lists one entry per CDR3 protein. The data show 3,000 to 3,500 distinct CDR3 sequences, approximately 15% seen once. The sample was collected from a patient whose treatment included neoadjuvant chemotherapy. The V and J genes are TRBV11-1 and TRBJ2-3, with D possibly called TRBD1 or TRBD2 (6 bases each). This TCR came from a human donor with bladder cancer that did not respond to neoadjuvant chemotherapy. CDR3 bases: TGTGCCAGCAGTATACTGGGGGGCCCCGCAGATACGCAGTATTTT. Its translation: CASSILGGPADTQYF.